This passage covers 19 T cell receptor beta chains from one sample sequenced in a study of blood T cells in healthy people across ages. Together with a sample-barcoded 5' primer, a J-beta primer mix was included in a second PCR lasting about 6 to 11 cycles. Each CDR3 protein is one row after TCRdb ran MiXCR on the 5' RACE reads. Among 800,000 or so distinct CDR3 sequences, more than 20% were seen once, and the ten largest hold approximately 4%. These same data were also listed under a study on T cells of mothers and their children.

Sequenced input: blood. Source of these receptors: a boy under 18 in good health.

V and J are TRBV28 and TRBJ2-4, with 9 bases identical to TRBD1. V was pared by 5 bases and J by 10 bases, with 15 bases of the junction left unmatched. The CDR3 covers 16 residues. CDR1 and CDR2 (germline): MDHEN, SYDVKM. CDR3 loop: CASSHGPGTGRYIQYF. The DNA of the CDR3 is TGTGCCAGCAGTCATGGCCCCGGGACAGGGAGGTATATTCAGTACTTC.

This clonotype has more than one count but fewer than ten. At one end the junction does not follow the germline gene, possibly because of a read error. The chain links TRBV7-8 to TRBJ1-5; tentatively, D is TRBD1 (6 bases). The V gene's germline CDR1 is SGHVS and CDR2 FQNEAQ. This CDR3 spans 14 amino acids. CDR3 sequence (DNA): TGTGCCAGTGGTACCCAGGGGAGCAGTCAGCCCCAGCATTTT. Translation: CASGTQGSSQPQHF.

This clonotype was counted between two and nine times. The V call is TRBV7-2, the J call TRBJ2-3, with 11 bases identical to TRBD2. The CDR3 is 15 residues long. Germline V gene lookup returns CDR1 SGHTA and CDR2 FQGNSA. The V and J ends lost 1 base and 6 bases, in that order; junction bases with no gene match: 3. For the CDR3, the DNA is TGTGCCAGCAGCTTAGAGGGACTAGCGGTGGATACGCAGTATTTT. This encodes CASSLEGLAVDTQYF.

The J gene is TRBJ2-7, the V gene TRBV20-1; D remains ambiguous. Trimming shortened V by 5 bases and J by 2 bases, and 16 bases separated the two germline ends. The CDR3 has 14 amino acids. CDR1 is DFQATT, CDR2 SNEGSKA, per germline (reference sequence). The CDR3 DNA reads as TGCAGTGCTTGCCCCCCGGACCGAGCCTACGAGCAGTACTTC. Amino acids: CSACPPDRAYEQYF.

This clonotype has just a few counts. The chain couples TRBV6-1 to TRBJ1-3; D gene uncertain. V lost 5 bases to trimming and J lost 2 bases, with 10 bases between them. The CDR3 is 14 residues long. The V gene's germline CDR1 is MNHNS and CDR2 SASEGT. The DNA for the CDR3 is TGTGCCAGCAGTCAGATCGGGACTGGAAACACCATATATTTT. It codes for CASSQIGTGNTIYF.

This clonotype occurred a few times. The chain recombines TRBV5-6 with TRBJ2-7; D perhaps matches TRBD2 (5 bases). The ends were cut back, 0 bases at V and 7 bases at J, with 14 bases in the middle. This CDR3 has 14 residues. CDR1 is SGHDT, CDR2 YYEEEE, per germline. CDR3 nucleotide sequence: TGTGCCAGCAGCTTGGCCACCAGTCGAGGGGAGCAGTACTTC. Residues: CASSLATSRGEQYF.

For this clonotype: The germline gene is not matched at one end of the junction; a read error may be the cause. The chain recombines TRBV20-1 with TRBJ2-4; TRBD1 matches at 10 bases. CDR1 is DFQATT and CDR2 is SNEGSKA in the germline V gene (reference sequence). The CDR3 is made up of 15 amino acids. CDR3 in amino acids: CSARTGGIAKNIRYF. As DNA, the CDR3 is TGCAGTGCAAGGACAGGGGGAATAGCCAAAAACATTCGGTACTTC.

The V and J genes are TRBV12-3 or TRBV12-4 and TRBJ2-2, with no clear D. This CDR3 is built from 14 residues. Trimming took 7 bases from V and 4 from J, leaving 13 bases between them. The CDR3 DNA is TGTGCCAGCACTGGGGAAGCCTTCACCGGGGAGCTGTTTTTT. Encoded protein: CASTGEAFTGELFF.

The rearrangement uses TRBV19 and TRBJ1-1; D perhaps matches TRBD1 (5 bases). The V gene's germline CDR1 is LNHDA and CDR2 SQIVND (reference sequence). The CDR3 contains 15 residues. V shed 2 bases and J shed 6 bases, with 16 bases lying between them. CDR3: CASSISRGGLAEAFF. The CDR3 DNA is TGTGCCAGTAGTATATCAAGGGGCGGTTTGGCTGAAGCTTTCTTT.

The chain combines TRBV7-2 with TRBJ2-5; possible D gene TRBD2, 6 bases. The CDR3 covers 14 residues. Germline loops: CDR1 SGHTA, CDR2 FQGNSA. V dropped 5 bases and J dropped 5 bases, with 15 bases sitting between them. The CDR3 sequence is CASSPRGSVETQYF. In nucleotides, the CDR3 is TGTGCCAGCAGCCCCCGGGGGTCGGTGGAGACCCAGTACTTC.

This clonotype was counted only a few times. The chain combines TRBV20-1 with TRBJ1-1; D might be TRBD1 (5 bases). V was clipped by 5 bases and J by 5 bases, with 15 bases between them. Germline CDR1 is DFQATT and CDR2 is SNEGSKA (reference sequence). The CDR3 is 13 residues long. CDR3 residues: CSAVRGGPTEAFF. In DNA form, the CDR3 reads TGCAGTGCTGTAAGGGGAGGGCCAACTGAAGCTTTCTTT.

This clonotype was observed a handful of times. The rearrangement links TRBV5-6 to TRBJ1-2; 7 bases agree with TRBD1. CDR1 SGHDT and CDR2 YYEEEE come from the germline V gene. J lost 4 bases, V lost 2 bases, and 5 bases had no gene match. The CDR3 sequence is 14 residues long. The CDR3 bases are TGTGCCAGCAGCTTAAGGGGGCTTCGCTATGGCTACACCTTC. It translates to CASSLRGLRYGYTF.

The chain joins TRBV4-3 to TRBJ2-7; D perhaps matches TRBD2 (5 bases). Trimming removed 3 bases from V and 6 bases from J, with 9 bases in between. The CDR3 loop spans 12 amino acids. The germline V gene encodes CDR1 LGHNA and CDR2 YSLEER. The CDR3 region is CASSQNSGEQYF. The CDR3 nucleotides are TGCGCCAGCAGCCAGAACAGCGGCGAGCAGTACTTC.

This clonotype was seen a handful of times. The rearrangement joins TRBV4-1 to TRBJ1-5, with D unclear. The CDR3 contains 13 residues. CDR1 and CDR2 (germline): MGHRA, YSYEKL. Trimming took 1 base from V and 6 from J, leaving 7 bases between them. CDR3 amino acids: CASSQGRAQPQHF. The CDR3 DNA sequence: TGCGCCAGCAGCCAAGGGCGGGCTCAGCCCCAGCATTTT.

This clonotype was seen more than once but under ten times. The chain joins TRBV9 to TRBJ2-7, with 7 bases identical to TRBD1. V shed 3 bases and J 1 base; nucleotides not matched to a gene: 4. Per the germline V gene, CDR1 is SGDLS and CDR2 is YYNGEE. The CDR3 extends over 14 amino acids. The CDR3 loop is CASSGAGGSYEQYF. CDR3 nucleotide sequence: TGTGCCAGCAGCGGGGCAGGGGGTTCCTACGAGCAGTACTTC.

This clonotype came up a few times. The CDR3 DNA is TGCAGCGTTGAAGGGGGACAGCAAAACTCCTACGAGCAGTACTTC. Amino acid sequence: CSVEGGQQNSYEQYF. This chain uses TRBV29-1 with TRBJ2-7, with 7 bases matching TRBD1. The CDR3 contains 15 residues. Germline CDR1 and CDR2: SQVTM and ANQGSEA. V trimming: 1 base; J trimming: 0 bases; junction bases outside the gene matches: 6.

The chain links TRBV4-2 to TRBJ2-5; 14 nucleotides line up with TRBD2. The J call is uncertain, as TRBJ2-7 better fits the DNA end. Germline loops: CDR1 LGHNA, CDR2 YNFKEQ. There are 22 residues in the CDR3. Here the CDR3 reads CASSQQITTLGLAGGLSYEQYF. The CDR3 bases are TGTGCCAGCAGCCAGCAGATTACCACCCTCGGACTAGCGGGAGGTCTGTCCTACGAGCAGTACTTC.

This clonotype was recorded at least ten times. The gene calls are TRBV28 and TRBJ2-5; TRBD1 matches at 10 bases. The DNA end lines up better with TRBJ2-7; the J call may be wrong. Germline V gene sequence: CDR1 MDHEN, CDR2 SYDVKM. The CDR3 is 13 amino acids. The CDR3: CASERDRGYEQYF. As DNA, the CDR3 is TGTGCCAGCGAGAGGGACAGGGGCTACGAGCAGTACTTC.

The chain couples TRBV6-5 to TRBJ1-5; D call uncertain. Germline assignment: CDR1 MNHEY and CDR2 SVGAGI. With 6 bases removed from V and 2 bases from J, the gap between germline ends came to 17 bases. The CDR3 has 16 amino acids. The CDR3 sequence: CASSSGPLGGNQPQHF. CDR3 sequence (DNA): TGTGCCAGCAGCTCTGGACCGCTGGGAGGCAATCAGCCCCAGCATTTT.